The clone carrying this TCR beta chain was seen a handful of times. Its antigen is undetermined. The CDR3 runs to 15 residues. Germline V gene lookup returns CDR1 SGHRS and CDR2 YFSETQ. The trim removed 4 bases at V and 4 bases at J, leaving 8 bases unmatched. Sequenced by immunoSEQ multiplex PCR; TCRdb stores in-frame clones only, minus some. The sample consists of about 54,000 clones, roughly 87% of them appearing once. The sample comes from a study of cytomegalovirus exposure and HLA in healthy donors. Overall study results and limits: First-cohort TCR clusters tended to co-occur in the 130 or so validation repertoires, a later analysis found. Reports showed the classifier diagnosing cytomegalovirus status with high specificity and sensitivity.

The chain joins TRBV5-1 to TRBJ2-1; TRBD1 matches 7 bases. This clonotype originated in a woman between 18 and 30 years old in good health and CMV-seropositive. The sample consisted of PBMCs. The CDR3 DNA reads as TGCGCCAGCAGCCTCGAAGGGACAGATTACAATGAGCAGTTCTTC. As protein: CASSLEGTDYNEQFF.